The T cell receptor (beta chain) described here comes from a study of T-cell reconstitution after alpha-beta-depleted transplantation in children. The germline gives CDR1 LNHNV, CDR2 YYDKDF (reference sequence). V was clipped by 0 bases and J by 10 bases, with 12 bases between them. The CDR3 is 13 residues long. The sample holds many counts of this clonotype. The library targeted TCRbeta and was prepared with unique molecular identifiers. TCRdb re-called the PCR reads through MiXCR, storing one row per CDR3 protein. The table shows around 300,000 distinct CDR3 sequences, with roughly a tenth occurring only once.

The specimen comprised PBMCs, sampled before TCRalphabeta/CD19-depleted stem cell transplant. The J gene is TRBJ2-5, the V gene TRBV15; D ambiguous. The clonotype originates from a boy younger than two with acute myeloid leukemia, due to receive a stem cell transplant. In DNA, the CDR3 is TGTGCCACCAGCAGAGATCGTGGGATGGGCCAGTACTTC. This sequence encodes CATSRDRGMGQYF.